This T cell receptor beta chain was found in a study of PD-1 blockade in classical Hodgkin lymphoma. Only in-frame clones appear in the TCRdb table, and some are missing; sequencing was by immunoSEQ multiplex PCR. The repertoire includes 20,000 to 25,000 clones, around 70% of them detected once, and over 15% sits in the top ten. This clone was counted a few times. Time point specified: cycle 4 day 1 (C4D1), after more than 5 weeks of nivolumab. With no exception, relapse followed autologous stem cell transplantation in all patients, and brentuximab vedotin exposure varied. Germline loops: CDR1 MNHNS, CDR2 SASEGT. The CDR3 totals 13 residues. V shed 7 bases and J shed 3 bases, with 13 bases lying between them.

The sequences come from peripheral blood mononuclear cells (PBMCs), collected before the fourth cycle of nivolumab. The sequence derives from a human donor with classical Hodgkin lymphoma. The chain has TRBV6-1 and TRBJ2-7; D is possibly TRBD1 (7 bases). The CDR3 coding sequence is TGTGCCAGCAAACGACAGGGACTCTACGAGCAGTACTTC. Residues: CASKRQGLYEQYF.